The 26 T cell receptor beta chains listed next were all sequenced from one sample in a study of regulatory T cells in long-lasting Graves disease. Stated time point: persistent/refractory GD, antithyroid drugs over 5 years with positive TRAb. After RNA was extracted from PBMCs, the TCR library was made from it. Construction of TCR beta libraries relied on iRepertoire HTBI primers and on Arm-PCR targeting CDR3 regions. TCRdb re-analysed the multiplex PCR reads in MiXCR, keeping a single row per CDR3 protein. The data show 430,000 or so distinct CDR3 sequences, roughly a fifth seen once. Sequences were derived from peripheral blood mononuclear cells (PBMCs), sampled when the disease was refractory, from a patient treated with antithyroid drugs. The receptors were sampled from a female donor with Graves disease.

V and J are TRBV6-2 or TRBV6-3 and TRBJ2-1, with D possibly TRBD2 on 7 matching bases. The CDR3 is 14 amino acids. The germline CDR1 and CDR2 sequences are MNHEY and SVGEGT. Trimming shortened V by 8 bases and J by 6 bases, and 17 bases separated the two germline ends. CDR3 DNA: TGTGCCAGCGTCGAAAGGGGGGGATTCAATGAGCAGTTCTTC. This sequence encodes CASVERGGFNEQFF.

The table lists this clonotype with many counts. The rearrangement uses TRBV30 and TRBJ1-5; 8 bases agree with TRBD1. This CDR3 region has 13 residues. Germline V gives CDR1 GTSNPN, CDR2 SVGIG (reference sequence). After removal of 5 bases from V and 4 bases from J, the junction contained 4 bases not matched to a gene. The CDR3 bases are TGTGCCTGGGGTGACAGGGGTAATCAGCCCCAGCATTTT. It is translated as CAWGDRGNQPQHF.

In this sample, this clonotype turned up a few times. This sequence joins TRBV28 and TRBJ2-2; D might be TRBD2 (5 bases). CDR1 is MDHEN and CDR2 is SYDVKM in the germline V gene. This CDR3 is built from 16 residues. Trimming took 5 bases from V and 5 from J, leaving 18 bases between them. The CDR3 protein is CASSLGASGKTGELFF. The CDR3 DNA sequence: TGTGCCAGCAGTCTAGGCGCGAGCGGCAAAACCGGGGAGCTGTTTTTT.

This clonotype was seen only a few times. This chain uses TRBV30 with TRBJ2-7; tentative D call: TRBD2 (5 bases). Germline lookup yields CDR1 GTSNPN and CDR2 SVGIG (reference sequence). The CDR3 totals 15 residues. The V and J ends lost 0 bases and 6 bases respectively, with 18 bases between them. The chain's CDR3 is CAWSVLSGPGLEQYF. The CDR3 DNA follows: TGTGCCTGGAGTGTACTGAGCGGACCGGGCCTCGAGCAGTACTTC.

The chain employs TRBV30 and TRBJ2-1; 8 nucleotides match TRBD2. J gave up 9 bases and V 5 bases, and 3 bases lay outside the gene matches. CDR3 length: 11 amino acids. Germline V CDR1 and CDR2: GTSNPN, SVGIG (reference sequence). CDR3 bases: TGTGCCTGGGCAGGACTAGCTGAGCAGTTCTTC. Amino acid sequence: CAWAGLAEQFF.

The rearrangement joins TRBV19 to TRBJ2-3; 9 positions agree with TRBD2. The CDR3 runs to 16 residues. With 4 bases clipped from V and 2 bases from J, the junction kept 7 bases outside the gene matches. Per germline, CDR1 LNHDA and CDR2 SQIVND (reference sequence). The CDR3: CASSRSSGSPTDTQYF. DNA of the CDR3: TGTGCCAGTAGTAGGAGTAGCGGGAGCCCCACAGATACGCAGTATTTT.

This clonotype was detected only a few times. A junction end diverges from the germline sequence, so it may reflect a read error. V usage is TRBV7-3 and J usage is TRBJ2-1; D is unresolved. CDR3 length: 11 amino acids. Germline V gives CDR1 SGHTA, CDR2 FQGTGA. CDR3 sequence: CASSLANGQFF. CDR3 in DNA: TGTGCCAGCAGCTTGGCTAATGGGCAGTTCTTC.

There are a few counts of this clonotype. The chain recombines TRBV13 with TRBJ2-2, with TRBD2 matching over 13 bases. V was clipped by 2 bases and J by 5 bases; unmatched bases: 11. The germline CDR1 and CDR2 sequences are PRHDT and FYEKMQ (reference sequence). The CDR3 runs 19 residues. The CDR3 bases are TGTGCCAGCAGCTTAAGTGCCAGGACTAGCGGGAGTTGGACCGGGGAGCTGTTTTTT. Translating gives CASSLSARTSGSWTGELFF.

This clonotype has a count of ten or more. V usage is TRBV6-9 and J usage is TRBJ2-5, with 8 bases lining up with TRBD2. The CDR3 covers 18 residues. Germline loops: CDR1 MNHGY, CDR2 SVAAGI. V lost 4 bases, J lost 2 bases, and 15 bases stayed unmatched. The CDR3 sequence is CASSSPWGDSGNQETQYF. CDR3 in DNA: TGTGCCAGCAGTTCCCCATGGGGGGATAGCGGGAATCAAGAGACCCAGTACTTC.

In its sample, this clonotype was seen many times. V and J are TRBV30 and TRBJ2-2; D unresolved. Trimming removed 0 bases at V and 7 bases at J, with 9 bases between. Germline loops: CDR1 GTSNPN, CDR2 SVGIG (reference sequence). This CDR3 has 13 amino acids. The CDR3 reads CAWSVQRGGELFF. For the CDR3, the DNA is TGTGCCTGGAGTGTACAGCGAGGCGGGGAGCTGTTTTTT.

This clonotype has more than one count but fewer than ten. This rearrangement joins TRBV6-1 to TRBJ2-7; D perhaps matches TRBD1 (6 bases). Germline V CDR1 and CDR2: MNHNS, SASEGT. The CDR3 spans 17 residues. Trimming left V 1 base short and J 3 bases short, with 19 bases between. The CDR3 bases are TGTGCCAGCAGTGAAGGGACAGCGTTGAACCTTATCTACGAGCAGTACTTC. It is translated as CASSEGTALNLIYEQYF.

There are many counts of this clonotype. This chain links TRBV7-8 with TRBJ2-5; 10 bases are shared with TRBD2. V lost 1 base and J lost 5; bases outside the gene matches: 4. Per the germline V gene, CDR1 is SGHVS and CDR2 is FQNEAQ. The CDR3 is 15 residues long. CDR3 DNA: TGTGCCAGCAGCTTAGTTGGAGCGGGAGGGGAGACCCAGTACTTC. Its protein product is CASSLVGAGGETQYF.

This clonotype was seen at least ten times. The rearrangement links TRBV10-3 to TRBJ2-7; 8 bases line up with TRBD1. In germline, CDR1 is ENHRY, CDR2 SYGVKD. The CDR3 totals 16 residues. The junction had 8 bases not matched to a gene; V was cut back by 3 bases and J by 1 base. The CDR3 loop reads CAISDPTDRASYEQYF. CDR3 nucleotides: TGTGCCATCAGTGACCCGACGGACAGGGCGTCCTACGAGCAGTACTTC.

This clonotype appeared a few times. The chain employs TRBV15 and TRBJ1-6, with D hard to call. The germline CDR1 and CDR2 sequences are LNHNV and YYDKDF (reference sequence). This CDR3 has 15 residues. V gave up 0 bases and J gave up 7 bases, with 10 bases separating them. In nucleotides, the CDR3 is TGTGCCACCAGCAGAGATACCCAGGAAAATTCACCCCTCCACTTT. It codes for CATSRDTQENSPLHF. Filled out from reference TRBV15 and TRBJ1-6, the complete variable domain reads DAMVIQNPRYQVTQFGKPVTLSCSQTLNHNVMYWYQQKSSQAPKLLFHYYDKDFNNEADTPDNFQSRRPNTSFCFLDIRSPGLGDTAMYLCATSRDTQENSPLHFGNGTRLTVT.

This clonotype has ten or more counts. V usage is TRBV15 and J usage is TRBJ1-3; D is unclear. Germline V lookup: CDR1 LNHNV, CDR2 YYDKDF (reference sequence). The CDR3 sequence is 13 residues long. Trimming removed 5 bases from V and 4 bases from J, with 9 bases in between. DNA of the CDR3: TGTGCCACCAGCGGGAAACGGGGAAACACCATATATTTT. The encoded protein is CATSGKRGNTIYF.

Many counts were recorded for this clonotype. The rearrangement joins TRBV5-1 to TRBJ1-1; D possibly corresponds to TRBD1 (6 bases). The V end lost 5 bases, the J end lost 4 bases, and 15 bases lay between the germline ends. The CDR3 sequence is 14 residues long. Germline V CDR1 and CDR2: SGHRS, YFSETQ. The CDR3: CASRDDSRGTEAFF. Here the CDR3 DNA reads TGCGCCAGCAGGGACGACAGCAGGGGCACTGAAGCTTTCTTT.

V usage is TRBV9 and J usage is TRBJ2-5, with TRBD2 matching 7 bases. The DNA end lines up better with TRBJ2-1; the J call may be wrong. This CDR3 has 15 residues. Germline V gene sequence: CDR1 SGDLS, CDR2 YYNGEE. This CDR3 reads CASTLGPAGNNEQFF. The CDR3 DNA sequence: TGTGCCAGCACTCTCGGTCCAGCGGGAAATAATGAGCAGTTCTTC.

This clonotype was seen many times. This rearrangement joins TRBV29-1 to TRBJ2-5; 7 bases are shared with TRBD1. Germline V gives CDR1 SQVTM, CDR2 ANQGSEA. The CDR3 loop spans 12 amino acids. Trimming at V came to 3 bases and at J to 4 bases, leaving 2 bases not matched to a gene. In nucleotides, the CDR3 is TGCAGCGTTGAGGCAGGGGGAGAGACCCAGTACTTC. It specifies CSVEAGGETQYF.

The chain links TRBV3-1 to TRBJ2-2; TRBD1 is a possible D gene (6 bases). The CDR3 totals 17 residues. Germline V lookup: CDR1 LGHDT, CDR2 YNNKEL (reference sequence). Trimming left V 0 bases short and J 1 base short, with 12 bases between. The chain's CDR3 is CASSQDLDRKNTGELFF. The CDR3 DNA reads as TGTGCCAGCAGCCAAGATCTGGACAGAAAGAACACCGGGGAGCTGTTTTTT.

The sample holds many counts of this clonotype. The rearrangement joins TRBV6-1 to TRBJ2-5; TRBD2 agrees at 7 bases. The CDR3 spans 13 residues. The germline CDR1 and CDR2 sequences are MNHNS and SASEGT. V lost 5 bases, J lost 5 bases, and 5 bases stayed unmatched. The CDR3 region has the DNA TGTGCCAGCAGTAGCGGGATTGGTGAGACCCAGTACTTC. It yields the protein CASSSGIGETQYF.

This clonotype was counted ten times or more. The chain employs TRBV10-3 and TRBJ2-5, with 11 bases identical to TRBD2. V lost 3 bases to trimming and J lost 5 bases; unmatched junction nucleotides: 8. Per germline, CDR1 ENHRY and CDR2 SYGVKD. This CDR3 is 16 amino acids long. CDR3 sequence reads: CAISDNSGRAGETQYF. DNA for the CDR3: TGTGCCATCAGTGACAATAGCGGGAGGGCCGGGGAGACCCAGTACTTC.

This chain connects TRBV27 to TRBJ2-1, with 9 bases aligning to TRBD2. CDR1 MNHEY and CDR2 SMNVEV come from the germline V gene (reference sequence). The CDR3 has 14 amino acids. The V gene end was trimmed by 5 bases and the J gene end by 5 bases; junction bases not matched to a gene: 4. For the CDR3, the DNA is TGTGCCAGCAGTAGTGCGGGAGGGCACAATGAGCAGTTCTTC. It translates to CASSSAGGHNEQFF.

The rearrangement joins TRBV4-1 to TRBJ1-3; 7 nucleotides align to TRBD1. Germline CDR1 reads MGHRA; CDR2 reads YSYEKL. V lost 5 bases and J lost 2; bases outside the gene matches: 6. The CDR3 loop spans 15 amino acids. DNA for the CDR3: TGCGCCAGCAGCTTCGGACAGGCGGCTGGAAACACCATATATTTT. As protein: CASSFGQAAGNTIYF.

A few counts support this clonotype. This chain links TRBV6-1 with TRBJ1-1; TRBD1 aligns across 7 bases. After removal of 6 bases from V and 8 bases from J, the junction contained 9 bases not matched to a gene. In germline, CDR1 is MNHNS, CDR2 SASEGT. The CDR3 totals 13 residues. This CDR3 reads CASSLGGTEEAFF. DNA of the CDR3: TGTGCCAGCAGCCTAGGCGGGACAGAGGAAGCTTTCTTT.

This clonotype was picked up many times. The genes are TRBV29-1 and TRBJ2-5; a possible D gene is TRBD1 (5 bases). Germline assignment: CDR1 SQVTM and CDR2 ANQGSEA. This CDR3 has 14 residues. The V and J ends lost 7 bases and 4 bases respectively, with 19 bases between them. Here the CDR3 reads CSAEAEVTGETQYF. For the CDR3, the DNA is TGCAGCGCAGAGGCCGAGGTTACAGGAGAGACCCAGTACTTC.

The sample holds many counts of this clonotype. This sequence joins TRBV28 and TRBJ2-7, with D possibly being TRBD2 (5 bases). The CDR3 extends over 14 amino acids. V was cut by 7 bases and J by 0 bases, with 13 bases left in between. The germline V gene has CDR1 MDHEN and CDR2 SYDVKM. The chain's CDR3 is CASKFGVSSYEQYF. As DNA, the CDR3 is TGTGCCAGCAAATTCGGGGTTTCCTCCTACGAGCAGTACTTC.